These 18 T cell receptor beta chains were all obtained from the same sample, sequenced in a study of preoperative IRX-2 immunotherapy in early breast cancer. Treatment meaning: preoperative locoregional IRX-2 cytokine immunotherapy. Sequencing was performed with immunoSEQ multiplex PCR; in TCRdb, only in-frame clones are kept and a portion is missing. Of 40,000 to 45,000 clones listed, roughly 80% are singletons. This sample comprised tumor tissue, obtained after IRX-2 immunotherapy. These receptors were taken from a human donor with breast cancer.

The chain joins TRBV6-8 to TRBJ1-5, with D tentatively TRBD1 (5 bases). Germline-derived CDR1 and CDR2 are MNHGY and SAAAGT. CDR3 size: 16 residues. The V end was cut by 5 bases, the J end by 4 bases, with 18 bases between. CDR3 DNA sequence: TGTGCCAGCAGTCCTTCGGGGCCACAGGTGAATCAGCCCCAGCATTTT. The encoded protein is CASSPSGPQVNQPQHF.

The chain recombines TRBV6-8 with TRBJ2-7; D is unresolved. The germline V gene has CDR1 MNHGY and CDR2 SAAAGT. This CDR3 region has 16 residues. Deletions cut 0 bases from V and 2 bases from J, with 14 bases between. In DNA, the CDR3 is TGTGCCAGCAGTTACTCGACCAGCGCCCTTACCTACGAGCAGTACTTC. This translates into CASSYSTSALTYEQYF.

The rearrangement uses TRBV18 and TRBJ2-2; D is undetermined. Per germline, CDR1 KGHSH and CDR2 LQKENI. The CDR3 sequence is 15 residues long. V lost 6 bases and J 2 bases, leaving 13 bases between the germline ends. As DNA, the CDR3 is TGTGCCAGCTCCCCCGACGCAATAAACACCGGGGAGCTGTTTTTT. Its translation: CASSPDAINTGELFF.

This sequence joins TRBV1 and TRBJ1-4; no check of the table's D call, TRBD1, against the DNA was made. TRBV1 constitutes a pseudogene. This CDR3 region has 16 residues. The CDR3 DNA follows: TGCGCCAGCAGCCAAGAGTTAGTGGGCGCCGATGAAAAACTGTTTTTT. Protein product: CASSQELVGADEKLFF.

This chain joins TRBV5-1 and TRBJ2-1, with a tentative D call TRBD2 (5 bases). V lost 0 bases, J lost 0 bases, and 7 bases lay in between. The CDR3 covers 15 residues. Germline V gene sequence: CDR1 SGHRS, CDR2 YFSETQ. The CDR3 region is CASSLGESSYNEQFF. For the CDR3, the DNA is TGCGCCAGCAGCTTGGGGGAGAGCTCCTACAATGAGCAGTTCTTC.

The V call is TRBV7-6, the J call TRBJ2-2; TRBD1 might be the D (5 bases). Deletions cut 3 bases from V and 5 bases from J, with 16 bases between. The CDR3 is 16 residues long. CDR1 and CDR2 from the germline V gene are SGHVS and FNYEAQ. The CDR3 DNA reads as TGTGCCAGCAGCTTGCGAGGCAGGGAAAGGACCGGGGAGCTGTTTTTT. Translated: CASSLRGRERTGELFF.

CDR3 nucleotides: TGTGCCTGGAGCCCAAGGGGACTAGCGTTCAATGAGCAGTTCTTC. Amino acid sequence: CAWSPRGLAFNEQFF. V and J are TRBV30 and TRBJ2-1, with 10 positions matching TRBD2. Germline CDR1 reads GTSNPN; CDR2 reads SVGIG (reference sequence). V was clipped by 3 bases and J by 6 bases; unmatched bases: 8. The CDR3 loop spans 15 amino acids.

This clone was observed once. This chain uses TRBV25-1 with TRBJ2-2, with D possibly being TRBD2 (5 bases). Germline CDR1 is MGHDK and CDR2 is SYGVNS. Trimming cost V 4 bases and J 1 base, with 13 bases left between them. The length of the CDR3 is 16 residues. CDR3 sequence: CASSGKWRLNTGELFF. The CDR3 DNA reads TGTGCCAGCAGTGGCAAGTGGAGGCTGAACACCGGGGAGCTGTTTTTT.

The gene calls are TRBV11-3 and TRBJ1-2, with 7 bases fitting TRBD1. The CDR3 has 15 residues. V was clipped by 2 bases and J by 5 bases; unmatched bases: 8. Per germline, CDR1 SGHNT and CDR2 YENEEA. CDR3 residues: CASSLIPGQRYGYTF. In DNA, the CDR3 is TGTGCCAGCAGCTTAATCCCGGGACAGAGATATGGCTACACCTTC.

This chain links TRBV19 with TRBJ2-5, with 10 bases identical to TRBD2. V lost 3 bases and J lost 2; bases outside the gene matches: 9. The germline V gene encodes CDR1 LNHDA and CDR2 SQIVND (reference sequence). The CDR3 consists of 17 residues. The CDR3 DNA sequence: TGTGCCAGTAGTATCGGGGTGCGTAGCGGGAGGCAAGAGACCCAGTACTTC. This gives the protein CASSIGVRSGRQETQYF.

This chain connects TRBV5-1 to TRBJ1-4; D call uncertain. The CDR3 is 15 amino acids. V lost 0 bases to trimming and J lost 0 bases, with 6 bases between them. In germline, CDR1 is SGHRS, CDR2 YFSETQ. As DNA, the CDR3 is TGCGCCAGCAGCTTGGGGTCTACAACTAATGAAAAACTGTTTTTT. Protein sequence: CASSLGSTTNEKLFF.

The V gene is TRBV28, the J gene TRBJ2-1, with TRBD2 matching 12 bases. The CDR3 contains 15 residues. Germline lookup yields CDR1 MDHEN and CDR2 SYDVKM. V lost 5 bases and J lost 8; bases outside the gene matches: 7. The CDR3 sequence is CASSTRLAGVDEQFF. CDR3 coding DNA: TGTGCCAGCAGTACCCGACTAGCGGGAGTGGATGAGCAGTTCTTC.

The chain recombines TRBV6-8 with TRBJ1-1; 10 bases agree with TRBD1. Germline CDR1 reads MNHGY; CDR2 reads SAAAGT. V was clipped by 5 bases and J by 1 base; unmatched bases: 4. The CDR3 has 15 residues. CDR3 loop: CASSTRTGGNTEAFF. Here the CDR3 DNA reads TGTGCCAGCAGTACTAGGACAGGGGGGAACACTGAAGCTTTCTTT.

The chain links TRBV6-8 to TRBJ2-1, with 9 positions matching TRBD2. In germline, CDR1 is MNHGY, CDR2 SAAAGT. The CDR3 spans 13 residues. The trim removed 5 bases at V and 7 bases at J, leaving 3 bases unmatched. This chain's CDR3 is CASSQRGANEQFF. The CDR3 DNA follows: TGTGCCAGCAGTCAGCGGGGGGCAAATGAGCAGTTCTTC.

This clone was counted a few times. The junction departs from germline at one end; a sequencing error may be responsible. The V call is TRBV6-8, the J call TRBJ2-1; tentative D call: TRBD2 (6 bases). Per the germline V gene, CDR1 is MNHGY and CDR2 is SAAAGT. The CDR3 runs 14 residues. CDR3 sequence: CASSAGDSYIEQFF. The CDR3 coding sequence is TGTGCCAGCAGTGCCGGGGACTCCTACATTGAGCAGTTCTTC.

CDR3 bases: TGTGCCAGTAAATGGGGAGATACGCAGTATTTT. Translated, it gives CASKWGDTQYF. The genes are TRBV19 and TRBJ2-3; D not certain. Germline-derived CDR1 and CDR2 are LNHDA and SQIVND (reference sequence). This CDR3 spans 11 amino acids. V lost 7 bases and J 5 bases, leaving 7 bases between the germline ends. The whole variable domain, remainder taken from reference TRBV19 and TRBJ2-3, is DGGITQSPKYLFRKEGQNVTLSCEQNLNHDAMYWYRQDPGQGLRLIYYSQIVNDFQKGDIAEGYSVSREKKESFPLTVTSAQKNPTAFYLCASKWGDTQYFGPGTRLTVL.

The chain combines TRBV5-1 with TRBJ1-1; D may be TRBD1 (5 bases). Trimming took off 4 bases at V and 0 bases at J, with 16 bases between the two ends. The CDR3 consists of 16 residues. Germline CDR1 reads SGHRS; CDR2 reads YFSETQ. The CDR3 nucleotides read TGCGCCAGCAGCCGGTTCAGGGACGCTATGAACACTGAAGCTTTCTTT. Amino acid sequence: CASSRFRDAMNTEAFF.

V and J are TRBV19 and TRBJ2-1; D is unresolved. Germline CDR1 and CDR2: LNHDA and SQIVND (reference sequence). The CDR3 is 16 residues long. Deletions cut 6 bases from V and 4 bases from J, with 19 bases between. CDR3 residues: CASSPIKSTSYNEQFF. The CDR3 bases are TGTGCCAGTAGCCCTATTAAATCGACGTCTTACAATGAGCAGTTCTTC.